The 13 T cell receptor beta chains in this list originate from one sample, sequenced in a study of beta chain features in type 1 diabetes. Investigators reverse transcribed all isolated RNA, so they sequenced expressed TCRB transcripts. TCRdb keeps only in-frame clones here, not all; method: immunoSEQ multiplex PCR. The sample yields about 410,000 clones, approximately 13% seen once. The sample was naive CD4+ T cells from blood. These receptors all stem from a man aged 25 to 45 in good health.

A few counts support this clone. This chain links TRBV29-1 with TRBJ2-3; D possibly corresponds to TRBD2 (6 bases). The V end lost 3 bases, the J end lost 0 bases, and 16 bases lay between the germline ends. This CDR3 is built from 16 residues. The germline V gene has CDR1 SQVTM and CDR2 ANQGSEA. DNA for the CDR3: TGCAGCGTTGATGGAGGGACGGCTTCTAGCACAGATACGCAGTATTTT. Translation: CSVDGGTASSTDTQYF.

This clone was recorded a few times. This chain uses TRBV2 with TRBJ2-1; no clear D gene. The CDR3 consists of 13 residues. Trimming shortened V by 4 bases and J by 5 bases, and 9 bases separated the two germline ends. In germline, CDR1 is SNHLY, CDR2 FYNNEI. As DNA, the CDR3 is TGTGCCAGCAGTGGTTTGGCGAACAATGAGCAGTTCTTC. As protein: CASSGLANNEQFF.

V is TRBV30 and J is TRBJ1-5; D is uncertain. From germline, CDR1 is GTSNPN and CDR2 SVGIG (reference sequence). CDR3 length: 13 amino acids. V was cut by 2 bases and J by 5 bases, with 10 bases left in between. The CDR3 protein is CAWSLQPYQPQHF. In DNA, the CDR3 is TGTGCCTGGAGTCTACAGCCTTATCAGCCCCAGCATTTT.

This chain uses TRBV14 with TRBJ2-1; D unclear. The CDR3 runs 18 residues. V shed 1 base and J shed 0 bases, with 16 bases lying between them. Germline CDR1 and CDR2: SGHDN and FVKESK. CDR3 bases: TGTGCCAGCAGCCAAGGTACGATCGGGCTCCTCTCCTACAATGAGCAGTTCTTC. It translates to CASSQGTIGLLSYNEQFF.

CDR3 in amino acids: CASSPLGQSYNEQFF. The CDR3 coding sequence is TGTGCCAGCAGCCCCCTGGGCCAATCCTACAATGAGCAGTTCTTC. V usage is TRBV9 and J usage is TRBJ2-1; D uncertain. V gave up 4 bases and J gave up 1 base, with 12 bases separating them. Germline V lookup: CDR1 SGDLS, CDR2 YYNGEE. The CDR3 contains 15 residues.

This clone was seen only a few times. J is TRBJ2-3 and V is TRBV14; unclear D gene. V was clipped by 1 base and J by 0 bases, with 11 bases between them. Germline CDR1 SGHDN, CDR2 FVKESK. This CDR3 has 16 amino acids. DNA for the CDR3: TGTGCCAGCAGCCAAGTTAAGACTCTTAGCACAGATACGCAGTATTTT. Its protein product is CASSQVKTLSTDTQYF.

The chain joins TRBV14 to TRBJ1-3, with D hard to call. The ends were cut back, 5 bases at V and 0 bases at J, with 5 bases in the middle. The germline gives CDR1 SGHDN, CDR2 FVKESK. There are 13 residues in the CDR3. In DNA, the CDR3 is TGTGCCAGCAGCTTGAGCTCTGGAAACACCATATATTTT. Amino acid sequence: CASSLSSGNTIYF.

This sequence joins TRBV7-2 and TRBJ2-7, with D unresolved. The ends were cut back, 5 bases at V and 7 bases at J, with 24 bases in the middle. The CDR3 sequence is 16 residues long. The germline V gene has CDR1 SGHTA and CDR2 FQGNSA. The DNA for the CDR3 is TGTGCCAGCAGCCCGTTGGCCCGGGCCACTGTCGTAGAGCAGTACTTC. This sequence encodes CASSPLARATVVEQYF.

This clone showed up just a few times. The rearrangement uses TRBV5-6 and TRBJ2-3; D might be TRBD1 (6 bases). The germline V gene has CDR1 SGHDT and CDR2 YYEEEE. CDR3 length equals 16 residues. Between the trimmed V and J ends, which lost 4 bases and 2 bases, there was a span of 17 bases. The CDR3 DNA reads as TGTGCCAGCAGCCTGAGGGCAGGGGCCTTCACAGATACGCAGTATTTT. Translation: CASSLRAGAFTDTQYF.

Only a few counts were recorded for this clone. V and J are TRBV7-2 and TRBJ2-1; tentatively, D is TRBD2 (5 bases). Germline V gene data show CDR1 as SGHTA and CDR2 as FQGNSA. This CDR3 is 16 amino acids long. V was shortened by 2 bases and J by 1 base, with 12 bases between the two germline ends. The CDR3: CASSLLGRGSYNEQFF. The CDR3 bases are TGTGCCAGCAGCTTACTAGGGAGAGGATCCTACAATGAGCAGTTCTTC.

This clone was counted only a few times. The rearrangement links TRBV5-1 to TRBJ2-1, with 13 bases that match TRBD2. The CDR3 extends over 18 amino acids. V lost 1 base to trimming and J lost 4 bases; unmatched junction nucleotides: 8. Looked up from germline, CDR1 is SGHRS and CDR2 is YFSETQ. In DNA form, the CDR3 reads TGCGCCAGCAGCTTGACACCCGGGACTAGCGGGAATTACAATGAGCAGTTCTTC. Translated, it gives CASSLTPGTSGNYNEQFF.

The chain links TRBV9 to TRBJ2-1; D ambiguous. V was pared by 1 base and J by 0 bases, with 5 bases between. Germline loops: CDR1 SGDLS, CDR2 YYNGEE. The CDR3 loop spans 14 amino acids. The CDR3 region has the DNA TGTGCCAGCAGCGTACTCTCCTCCTACAATGAGCAGTTCTTC. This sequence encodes CASSVLSSYNEQFF.

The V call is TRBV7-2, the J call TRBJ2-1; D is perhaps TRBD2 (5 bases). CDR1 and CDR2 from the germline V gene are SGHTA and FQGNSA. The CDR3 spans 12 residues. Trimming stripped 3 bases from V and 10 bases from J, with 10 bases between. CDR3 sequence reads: CASSLFGEEQFF. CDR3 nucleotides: TGTGCCAGCAGCTTGTTCGGGGAGGAGCAGTTCTTC.